This entry features one T cell receptor beta chain sequence. The antigen it recognizes is unknown. No base-level quality is on record; no much larger clone is a single base apart. Sorted unstimulated T cells and proliferating T cells recovered from mixed lymphocyte reactions were subjected to TCRbeta CDR3 sequencing. Fresh whole blood from roughly 10 HLA-typed healthy donors was used to isolate PBMCs. To map where alloreactive clones came from, unstimulated CD4+ regulatory T cells were FACS-sorted. Including cysteine and phenylalanine, the CDR3 has 13 amino acids. The sequence is cut down to CDR3 DNA, 39 bases in frame from base 1. The CDR1 and CDR2 encoded by the germline V gene are SGHTA and FQGNSA. V is pared back by 5 bases and J by 11 bases, with 18 bases lying between the germline termini. The sample comes from a study of siplizumab effects on memory and regulatory T cells (dated by TCRdb to the late 2010s). Study-level background: The effect of the anti-CD2 antibody siplizumab on alloreactive T-cell subsets was examined in allogeneic mixed lymphocyte reactions constructed from human PBMCs. Overall results and qualifications from the work: Among mappable alloreactive CD4+ clones, an average Treg-derived fraction of about 70% was observed with siplizumab, compared with 26.9% in control reactions. Whether proliferating Tregs from siplizumab cultures actually had suppressive function was not functionally confirmed. Because sequences below about 10^-5 frequency were poorly captured, only a minor fraction of alloreactive clones could be mapped to unstimulated subsets. The cumulative frequency of alloreactive sequences that could be traced back to unstimulated CD4+ memory T cells was significantly reduced by siplizumab. Unstimulated naive T cells appeared more diverse than memory T cells, and naive cells seemed to contribute substantially to the alloresponse. Roughly 80-97% of proliferating CD4+ or CD8+ clones could not be assigned a naive or memory phenotype.

Library construction relied on the immunoSEQ multiplex PCR assay. The deep sequencing platform assayed 80,000 to 100,000 TCR templates per sample. Genomic DNA extracted from sorted T cells was used for TCRbeta CDR3 sequencing. The paper's data handling went like this. Clonal analysis of TCRbeta CDR3 data was done in the R programming language. Comparing unstimulated samples against CFSE-low samples taken after the reaction was how alloreactive CD4+ and CD8+ clones were defined. Regulatory or non-regulatory origin of alloreactive CD4+ clones was assigned by matching sequences to the sorted unstimulated Treg and non-Treg repertoires. In its TCRdb copy, this immuneACCESS table keeps in-frame sequences only and misses some clones. Where compared with another copy, unresolved V genes explain less than half of these, and the others have no known cause. V and J calls and clone size are those listed in that table; D and trimming were worked out from the DNA. This sample holds 85,000 to 130,000 clones; about 92% were observed only once. Around 0.73% of the sample is taken by the ten largest.

The chain was built from TRBV7-2 and TRBJ1-1, with TRBD1 tentatively as D gene (5 bases match). Material for sequencing was Tregs sorted from blood. The receptor comes from a human donor in good health. The CDR3 reads CASSGWSVSGAFF. At the DNA level, the sequence is TGTGCCAGCAGCGGTTGGTCGGTGTCAGGGGCTTTCTTT. The reference TRBV7-2 and TRBJ1-1 proteins fill in what lies around the CDR3, so the full variable domain reads GAGVSQSPSNKVTEKGKDVELRCDPISGHTALYWYRQSLGQGLEFLIYFQGNSAPDKSGLPSDRFSAERTGGSVSTLTIQRTQQEDSAVYLCASSGWSVSGAFFGQGTRLTVV.